This T cell receptor (beta chain) comes out of a study of blood T cell repertoires in COVID-19. Across the study: Collection of acute and convalescent COVID-19 samples took place in the United States, Italy and Spain. PBMCs, B-cell-depleted T cells, or T cells provided the cDNA or gDNA that made up the material.

Participants spanned ages about 18 to 90 years and resided in 20 to 25 US areas. In assigning cohorts, the study relied on participant-reported clinical history. This CDR3 has 17 amino acids. V lost 6 bases and J lost 0, with 15 bases in between. Germline V gives CDR1 LNHDA, CDR2 SQIVND (reference sequence). Produced via immunoSEQ multiplex PCR; TCRdb's table is partial and in-frame only. The table shows about 220,000 clones, with about nine tenths occurring only once. Sequencing was done on a sample of PBMCs or T cells enriched from blood (not recorded which). The chain combines TRBV19 with TRBJ2-6, with D tentatively TRBD2 (6 bases). The sequence came from a woman in her 30s who had recovered from COVID-19. Here the CDR3 DNA reads TGTGCCAGTAGCAAGCCGGGACTTAGCTCTGGGGCCAACGTCCTGACTTTC. Residues: CASSKPGLSSGANVLTF.